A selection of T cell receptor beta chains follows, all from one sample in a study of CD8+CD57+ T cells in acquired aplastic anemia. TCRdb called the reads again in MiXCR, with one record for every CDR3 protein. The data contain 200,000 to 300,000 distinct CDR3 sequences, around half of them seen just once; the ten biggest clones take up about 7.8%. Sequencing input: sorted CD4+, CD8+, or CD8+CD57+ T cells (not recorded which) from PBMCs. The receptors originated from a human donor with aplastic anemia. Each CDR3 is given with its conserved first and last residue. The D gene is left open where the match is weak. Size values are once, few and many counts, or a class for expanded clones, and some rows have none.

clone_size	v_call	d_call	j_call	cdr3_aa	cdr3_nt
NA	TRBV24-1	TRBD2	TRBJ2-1	CATSPAGGKQFF	TGTGCCACCAGCCCCGCGGGAGGGAAGCAGTTCTTC
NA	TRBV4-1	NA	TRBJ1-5	CASSQHPMGPQHF	TGCGCCAGCAGCCAACATCCGATGGGGCCGCAGCATTTT
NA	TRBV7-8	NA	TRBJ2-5	CASSLGREYQETQYF	TGTGCCAGCAGCTTGGGCAGGGAGTACCAAGAGACCCAGTACTTC
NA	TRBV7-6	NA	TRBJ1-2	CASSTGLAGRAGYTF	TGTGCCAGCAGCACTGGACTAGCGGGGCGGGCTGGCTACACCTTC
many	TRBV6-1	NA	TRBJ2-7	CASSETDRVYEQYF	TGTGCCAGCAGTGAAACGGACAGAGTCTACGAGCAGTACTTC
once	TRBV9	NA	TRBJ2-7	CASSVTYSYEQYF	TGTGCCAGCAGCGTAACTTACTCCTACGAGCAGTACTTC
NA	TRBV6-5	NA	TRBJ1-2	CASSRAGALSGYTF	TGTGCCAGCAGTCGGGCAGGGGCCTTATCTGGCTACACCTTC
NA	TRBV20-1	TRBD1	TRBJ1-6	CSARPGQGDSPLHF	TGCAGTGCTCGGCCGGGACAGGGTGATTCACCCCTCCACTTT
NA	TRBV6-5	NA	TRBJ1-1	CASSESGTTEAFF	TGTGCCAGCAGTGAATCCGGCACCACTGAAGCTTTCTTT
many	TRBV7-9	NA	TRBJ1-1	CASSAKGEEKAFF	TGTGCCAGCAGCGCGAAAGGGGAGGAGAAAGCTTTCTTT
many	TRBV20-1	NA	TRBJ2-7	CSATQNYEQYF	TGCAGTGCTACACAGAACTACGAGCAGTACTTC
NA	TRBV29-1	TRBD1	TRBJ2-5	CSVEGYRGRGIETQYF	TGCAGCGTTGAGGGCTATAGGGGGCGAGGTATCGAGACCCAGTACTTC
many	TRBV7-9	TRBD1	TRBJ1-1	CASSPGGAPEAFF	TGTGCCAGCAGCCCAGGGGGGGCCCCTGAAGCTTTCTTT
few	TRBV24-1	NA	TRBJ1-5	CATSEVEHQPQHF	TGTGCCACCAGTGAGGTAGAACATCAGCCCCAGCATTTT
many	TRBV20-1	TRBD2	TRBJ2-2	CSARVSGVNTGELFF	TGCAGTGCTAGAGTGAGCGGGGTGAACACCGGGGAGCTGTTTTTT
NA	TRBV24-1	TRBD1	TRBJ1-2	CASSSGGQGVIIGYTF	TGTGCCAGCAGCTCCGGCGGACAGGGGGTAATTATTGGCTACACCTTC
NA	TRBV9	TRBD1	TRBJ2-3	CASSVGQGNTDTQYF	TGTGCCAGCAGCGTTGGACAGGGGAACACAGATACGCAGTATTTT
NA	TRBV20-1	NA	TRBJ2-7	CSAYGSPGSYEQYF	TGCAGTGCTTACGGGTCCCCTGGCTCCTACGAGCAGTACTTC
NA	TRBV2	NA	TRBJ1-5	CASSGLKAQPQHF	TGTGCCAGCAGTGGATTGAAGGCTCAGCCCCAGCATTTT
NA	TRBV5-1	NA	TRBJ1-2	CASSLDGLDRRTYGYTF	TGCGCCAGCAGCTTGGACGGTTTGGACAGACGTACTTATGGCTACACCTTC
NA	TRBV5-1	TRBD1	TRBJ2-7	CASSPTTDRVYEQYF	TGTGCCAGCAGCCCCACAACGGACAGGGTCTACGAGCAGTACTTC
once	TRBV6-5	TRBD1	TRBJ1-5	CASSVNRGDQPQHF	TGTGCCAGCAGTGTAAACAGGGGGGATCAGCCCCAGCATTTT
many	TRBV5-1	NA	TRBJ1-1	CASSPIDGHVAEAFF	TGCGCCAGCAGCCCAATCGACGGACACGTCGCTGAAGCTTTCTTT
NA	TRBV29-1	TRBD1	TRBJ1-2	CSVDRAGGPTNYGYTF	TGCAGCGTTGATAGGGCAGGGGGCCCGACTAACTATGGCTACACCTTC
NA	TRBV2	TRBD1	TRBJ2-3	CARSSDGTEFTDTQYF	TGTGCCAGGAGCAGTGACGGGACAGAGTTCACAGATACGCAGTATTTT
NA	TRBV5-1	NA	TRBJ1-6	CASSLSQGTDSPLHF	TGCGCCAGCAGCTTGTCCCAGGGTACTGATTCACCCCTCCACTTT
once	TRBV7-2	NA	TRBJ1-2	CASRNGGFDGYTF	TGTGCCAGCAGGAACGGGGGCTTTGATGGCTACACCTTC
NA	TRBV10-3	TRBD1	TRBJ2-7	CAISGQGALDEQYF	TGTGCCATCAGTGGACAGGGGGCTCTGGACGAGCAGTACTTC
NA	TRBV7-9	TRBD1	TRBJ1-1	CAIQGEAFF	TGTGCCATACAGGGGGAAGCTTTCTTT
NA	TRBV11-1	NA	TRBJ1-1	CASSLGPENTEAFF	TGCGCCAGCAGCTTGGGCCCAGAGAACACTGAAGCTTTCTTT
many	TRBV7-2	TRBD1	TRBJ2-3	CASSLAWGTESSTDTQYF	TGTGCCAGCAGCTTAGCGTGGGGGACAGAGTCTAGCACAGATACGCAGTATTTT
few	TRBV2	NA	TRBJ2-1	CASIEGDDDNEQFF	TGTGCCAGCATTGAGGGGGATGATGACAATGAGCAGTTCTTC
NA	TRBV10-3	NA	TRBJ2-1	CAISQGPRNNEQFF	TGTGCCATCAGTCAGGGACCCCGAAACAATGAGCAGTTCTTC